This is a list of T cell receptor beta chains from one sample in a study of T-cell memory formation after mild COVID-19. TCRdb passed the 5' RACE reads through MiXCR, listing each CDR3 protein once. This table has more than 120,000 distinct CDR3 sequences, roughly 19% appearing once. The material sequenced was PBMCs or a T cell subset sorted from them (not recorded which). The source is an adult woman who had mild COVID-19 (a few samples of this study predate the infection). Cell type and time point are not known. Both conserved end residues are part of each CDR3. The order of the fields is CDR3 DNA, CDR3 protein, clone size, V gene, CDR3 length, J gene, D gene. D genes are given only for firm matches. Rows may omit the clone size; those that give it use once, few, many or a size class.

CDR3 DNA: TGCAGCGTCGGGACTCCGCAGAACACCGGGGAGCTGTTTTTT; CDR3 protein: CSVGTPQNTGELFF; clone size: few; V gene: TRBV29-1; CDR3 length: 14; J gene: TRBJ2-2; D gene: -
CDR3 DNA: TGCAGCGCGCAGGGACAGGGACCCGCGGGCGAGCAGTACTTC; CDR3 protein: CSAQGQGPAGEQYF; clone size: many; V gene: TRBV29-1; CDR3 length: 14; J gene: TRBJ2-7; D gene: TRBD1
CDR3 DNA: TGCAGCCTAGCGGGGGGGCCGGGTGATACGCAGTATTTT; CDR3 protein: CSLAGGPGDTQYF; clone size: few; V gene: TRBV29-1; CDR3 length: 13; J gene: TRBJ2-3; D gene: TRBD2
CDR3 DNA: TGCAGCGTTGCCCCAACGCCCACCGGGACAGGGTCTGAGCAGTACTTC; CDR3 protein: CSVAPTPTGTGSEQYF; clone size: few; V gene: TRBV29-1; CDR3 length: 16; J gene: TRBJ2-7; D gene: TRBD1
CDR3 DNA: TGTGCCAGCAGTTTAGGGGGGAGTAAAAACTATGGCTACACCTTC; CDR3 protein: CASSLGGSKNYGYTF; clone size: once; V gene: TRBV12-3/TRBV12-4; CDR3 length: 15; J gene: TRBJ1-2; D gene: -
CDR3 DNA: TGTGCCAGCAGCCAAGGCAGGGGAACTAGGTCCTACGAGCAGTACTTC; CDR3 protein: CASSQGRGTRSYEQYF; clone size: -; V gene: TRBV3-1; CDR3 length: 16; J gene: TRBJ2-7; D gene: -
CDR3 DNA: TGTGCCACCAGCAGAGTGGGAGAGACCCAGTACTTC; CDR3 protein: CATSRVGETQYF; clone size: few; V gene: TRBV15; CDR3 length: 12; J gene: TRBJ2-5; D gene: -
CDR3 DNA: TGTGCCAGCAGCTCCCAAGCGGGGGGGCCCTACAATGAGCAGTTCTTC; CDR3 protein: CASSSQAGGPYNEQFF; clone size: -; V gene: TRBV7-2; CDR3 length: 16; J gene: TRBJ2-1; D gene: TRBD2
CDR3 DNA: TGTGCCAGCAGTTCGTACGATGAGCAGTTCTTC; CDR3 protein: CASSSYDEQFF; clone size: -; V gene: TRBV12-3/TRBV12-4; CDR3 length: 11; J gene: TRBJ2-1; D gene: -
CDR3 DNA: TGCGCCAGCAGCTTGGGCGGAGGGGCCGGTAAAGATACGCAGTATTTT; CDR3 protein: CASSLGGGAGKDTQYF; clone size: few; V gene: TRBV5-1; CDR3 length: 16; J gene: TRBJ2-3; D gene: -
CDR3 DNA: TGTGCCAGCAGCCGGACTAGCGGGAGTCGGAATGAGCAGTTCTTC; CDR3 protein: CASSRTSGSRNEQFF; clone size: few; V gene: TRBV7-2; CDR3 length: 15; J gene: TRBJ2-1; D gene: TRBD2
CDR3 DNA: TGCGCCAGCAGCATAGACACCTACACCGGGGAGCTGTTTTTT; CDR3 protein: CASSIDTYTGELFF; clone size: -; V gene: TRBV5-1; CDR3 length: 14; J gene: TRBJ2-2; D gene: -
CDR3 DNA: TGCGCCAGCACCCCAGGACAGAATAATTCACCCCTCCACTTT; CDR3 protein: CASTPGQNNSPLHF; clone size: few; V gene: TRBV5-1; CDR3 length: 14; J gene: TRBJ1-6; D gene: -
CDR3 DNA: TGCAGTGCTGCCTCACTAGCGGGAGTACTCCACGAGCAGTACTTC; CDR3 protein: CSAASLAGVLHEQYF; clone size: -; V gene: TRBV20-1; CDR3 length: 15; J gene: TRBJ2-7; D gene: TRBD2
CDR3 DNA: TGTGCCAGCAGTGAAGTGGGACGGTCGCAGTATTTT; CDR3 protein: CASSEVGRSQYF; clone size: few; V gene: TRBV25-1; CDR3 length: 12; J gene: TRBJ2-3; D gene: -
CDR3 DNA: TGTGCCAGCAGCTCGGGGCGGATCAATGAGCAGTTCTTC; CDR3 protein: CASSSGRINEQFF; clone size: -; V gene: TRBV25-1; CDR3 length: 13; J gene: TRBJ2-1; D gene: -
CDR3 DNA: TGTGCCTGGAGTGTACAGTGGGGACTAGCGGGAAAAGAGCAGTTCTTC; CDR3 protein: CAWSVQWGLAGKEQFF; clone size: -; V gene: TRBV30; CDR3 length: 16; J gene: TRBJ2-1; D gene: TRBD2
CDR3 DNA: TGCGCCAGCAGTCGACGGGTTGGCGGGAGTGACAATGAGCAGTTCTTC; CDR3 protein: CASSRRVGGSDNEQFF; clone size: few; V gene: TRBV4-3; CDR3 length: 16; J gene: TRBJ2-1; D gene: TRBD2
CDR3 DNA: TGTGCCAGCAGTTTAGGGACAGGGATTGAGACCCAGTACTTC; CDR3 protein: CASSLGTGIETQYF; clone size: few; V gene: TRBV12-3/TRBV12-4; CDR3 length: 14; J gene: TRBJ2-5; D gene: TRBD1
CDR3 DNA: TGTGCCAGTAGTCGGAGCAGGGCAGTGGGCGAGCAGTACTTC; CDR3 protein: CASSRSRAVGEQYF; clone size: few; V gene: TRBV19; CDR3 length: 14; J gene: TRBJ2-7; D gene: -
CDR3 DNA: TGTGCCAGTAGCCAGTGGGGAGAAGCTTTCTTT; CDR3 protein: CASSQWGEAFF; clone size: -; V gene: TRBV19; CDR3 length: 11; J gene: TRBJ1-1; D gene: -
CDR3 DNA: TGCGCCAGCAGCTTGGGCTGGGCCGGCGGGGAGCTGTTTTTT; CDR3 protein: CASSLGWAGGELFF; clone size: -; V gene: TRBV5-1; CDR3 length: 14; J gene: TRBJ2-2; D gene: -
CDR3 DNA: TGTGCCAGCAGCTTGGGACATAACTATGGCTACACCTTC; CDR3 protein: CASSLGHNYGYTF; clone size: many; V gene: TRBV5-6; CDR3 length: 13; J gene: TRBJ1-2; D gene: -
CDR3 DNA: TGTGCCACCAGTGAGAGGGGTCCCGGGGAGCTGTTTTTT; CDR3 protein: CATSERGPGELFF; clone size: -; V gene: TRBV24-1; CDR3 length: 13; J gene: TRBJ2-2; D gene: -
CDR3 DNA: TGTGCCAGCAGGGCCGGTACTAGTTATAATTCACCCCTCCACTTT; CDR3 protein: CASRAGTSYNSPLHF; clone size: -; V gene: TRBV12-3/TRBV12-4; CDR3 length: 15; J gene: TRBJ1-6; D gene: -
CDR3 DNA: TGTGCCAGCAGCGACCAACAGGGGGTGCGGGGCACAGATACGCAGTATTTT; CDR3 protein: CASSDQQGVRGTDTQYF; clone size: few; V gene: TRBV7-6; CDR3 length: 17; J gene: TRBJ2-3; D gene: TRBD1
CDR3 DNA: TGTGCCACCAGCAGGGACAGGCTGTATGGCTACACCTTC; CDR3 protein: CATSRDRLYGYTF; clone size: -; V gene: TRBV15; CDR3 length: 13; J gene: TRBJ1-2; D gene: TRBD1
CDR3 DNA: TGTGCCAGCAGCTTTTGGGGGACTAGCGGGCGGCGCCAGAAAGAGACCCAGTACTTC; CDR3 protein: CASSFWGTSGRRQKETQYF; clone size: many; V gene: TRBV7-6; CDR3 length: 19; J gene: TRBJ2-5; D gene: TRBD2
CDR3 DNA: TGTGCCAGCAGGCCCCGGGGGCAGGTTTACAATGAGCAGTTCTTC; CDR3 protein: CASRPRGQVYNEQFF; clone size: few; V gene: TRBV7-8; CDR3 length: 15; J gene: TRBJ2-1; D gene: -
CDR3 DNA: TGTGCCAGCAGCTTCTTCTCGGGGACAGATACGCAGTATTTT; CDR3 protein: CASSFFSGTDTQYF; clone size: few; V gene: TRBV7-9; CDR3 length: 14; J gene: TRBJ2-3; D gene: -
CDR3 DNA: TGTGCCAGCAGCTTGGGTTACCAGCCCCAGCATTTT; CDR3 protein: CASSLGYQPQHF; clone size: -; V gene: TRBV5-6; CDR3 length: 12; J gene: TRBJ1-5; D gene: -
CDR3 DNA: TGCGCCAGCAGCTTGGCCGGGGTCAATGAGCAGTTCTTC; CDR3 protein: CASSLAGVNEQFF; clone size: many; V gene: TRBV5-1; CDR3 length: 13; J gene: TRBJ2-1; D gene: -
CDR3 DNA: TGTGCCAGCTCACCACCGGCCGTCACAGATACGCAGTATTTT; CDR3 protein: CASSPPAVTDTQYF; clone size: few; V gene: TRBV18; CDR3 length: 14; J gene: TRBJ2-3; D gene: -
CDR3 DNA: TGTGCCAGCAGTACTCAAACCGAGGGTCTTACCCAGCATTTT; CDR3 protein: CASSTQTEGLTQHF; clone size: -; V gene: TRBV2; CDR3 length: 14; J gene: TRBJ1-5; D gene: -
CDR3 DNA: TGTGCCAGCAGGCGGACAGGGGTTGACACTGAAGCTTTCTTT; CDR3 protein: CASRRTGVDTEAFF; clone size: -; V gene: TRBV7-9; CDR3 length: 14; J gene: TRBJ1-1; D gene: TRBD1
CDR3 DNA: TGCGCCAGCACTCGAGGGACAGGTTTCAATGAGCAGTTCTTC; CDR3 protein: CASTRGTGFNEQFF; clone size: few; V gene: TRBV5-1; CDR3 length: 14; J gene: TRBJ2-1; D gene: TRBD1
CDR3 DNA: TGTGCCAGCAGCTTAGCCCAGGGGGGCCACCAGCCCCAGCATTTT; CDR3 protein: CASSLAQGGHQPQHF; clone size: few; V gene: TRBV11-2; CDR3 length: 15; J gene: TRBJ1-5; D gene: TRBD1
CDR3 DNA: TGCGCCAGCAGCCGAATACAGGGGGATCGCAATCAGCCCCAGCATTTT; CDR3 protein: CASSRIQGDRNQPQHF; clone size: -; V gene: TRBV4-1; CDR3 length: 16; J gene: TRBJ1-5; D gene: TRBD1
CDR3 DNA: TGTGCCAGCAGCTTAGGGGCAGGGTCGTACCAAGAGACCCAGTACTTC; CDR3 protein: CASSLGAGSYQETQYF; clone size: few; V gene: TRBV7-9; CDR3 length: 16; J gene: TRBJ2-5; D gene: -
CDR3 DNA: TGCAGTGCCCTGGGACAGAATAACTATGGCTACACCTTC; CDR3 protein: CSALGQNNYGYTF; clone size: many; V gene: TRBV20-1; CDR3 length: 13; J gene: TRBJ1-2; D gene: TRBD1
CDR3 DNA: TGTGCCAGCAGCTGGGGGACTAGCGGGAGAGGCGAGCAGTACTTC; CDR3 protein: CASSWGTSGRGEQYF; clone size: -; V gene: TRBV7-2; CDR3 length: 15; J gene: TRBJ2-7; D gene: TRBD2
CDR3 DNA: TGTGCCAGCAGCTTAGATCAGCAGGCCAATCAGCCCCAGCATTTT; CDR3 protein: CASSLDQQANQPQHF; clone size: few; V gene: TRBV7-9; CDR3 length: 15; J gene: TRBJ1-5; D gene: -